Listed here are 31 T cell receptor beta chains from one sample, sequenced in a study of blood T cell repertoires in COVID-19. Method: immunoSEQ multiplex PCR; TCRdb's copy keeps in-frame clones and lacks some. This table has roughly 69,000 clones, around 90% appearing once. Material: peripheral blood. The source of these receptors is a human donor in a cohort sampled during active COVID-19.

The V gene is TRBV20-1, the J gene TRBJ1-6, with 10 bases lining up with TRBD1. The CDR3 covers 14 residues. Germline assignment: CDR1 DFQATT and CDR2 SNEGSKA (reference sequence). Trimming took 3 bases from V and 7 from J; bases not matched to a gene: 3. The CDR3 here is CSASDRGPNSPLHF. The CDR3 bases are TGCAGTGCTAGTGACAGGGGGCCGAATTCACCCCTCCACTTT.

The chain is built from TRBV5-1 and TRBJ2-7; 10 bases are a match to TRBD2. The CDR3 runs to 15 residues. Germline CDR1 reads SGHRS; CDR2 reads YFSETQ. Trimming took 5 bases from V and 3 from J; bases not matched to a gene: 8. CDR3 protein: CASRSGTSDFYEQYF. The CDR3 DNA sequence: TGCGCCAGCAGGTCCGGGACTAGCGACTTCTACGAGCAGTACTTC.

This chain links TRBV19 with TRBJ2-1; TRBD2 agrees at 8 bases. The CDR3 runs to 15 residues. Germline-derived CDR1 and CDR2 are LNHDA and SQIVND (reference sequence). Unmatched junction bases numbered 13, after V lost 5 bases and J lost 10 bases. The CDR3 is CASSATSATYTEQFF. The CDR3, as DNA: TGTGCCAGTAGTGCGACTAGCGCGACGTACACGGAGCAGTTCTTC. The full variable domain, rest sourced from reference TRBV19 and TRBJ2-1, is DGGITQSPKYLFRKEGQNVTLSCEQNLNHDAMYWYRQDPGQGLRLIYYSQIVNDFQKGDIAEGYSVSREKKESFPLTVTSAQKNPTAFYLCASSATSATYTEQFFGPGTRLTVL.

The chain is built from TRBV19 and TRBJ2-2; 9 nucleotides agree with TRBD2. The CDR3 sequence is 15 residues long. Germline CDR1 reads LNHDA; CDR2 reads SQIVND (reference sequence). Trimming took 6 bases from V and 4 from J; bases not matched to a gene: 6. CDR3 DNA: TGTGCCAGTAGGAGGACTAGCGCCTTCACCGGGGAGCTGTTTTTT. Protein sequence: CASRRTSAFTGELFF.

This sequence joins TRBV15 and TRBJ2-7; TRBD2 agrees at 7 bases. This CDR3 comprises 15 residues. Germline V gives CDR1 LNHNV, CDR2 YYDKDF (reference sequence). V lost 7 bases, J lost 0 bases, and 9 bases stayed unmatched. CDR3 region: CATNPGRGFSYEQYF. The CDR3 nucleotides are TGTGCCACCAACCCGGGGAGGGGATTCTCCTACGAGCAGTACTTC.

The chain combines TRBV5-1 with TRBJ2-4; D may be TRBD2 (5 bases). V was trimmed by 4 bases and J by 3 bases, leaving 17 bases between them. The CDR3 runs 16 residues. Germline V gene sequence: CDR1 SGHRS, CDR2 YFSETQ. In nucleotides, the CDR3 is TGCGCCAGCAGCCCCGACTCCGGTCGGGGCAAAAACATTCAGTACTTC. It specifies CASSPDSGRGKNIQYF.

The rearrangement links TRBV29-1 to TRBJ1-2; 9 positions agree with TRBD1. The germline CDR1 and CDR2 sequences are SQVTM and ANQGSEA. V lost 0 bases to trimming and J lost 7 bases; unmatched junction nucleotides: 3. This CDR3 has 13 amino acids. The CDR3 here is CSVEEGGQGGYTF. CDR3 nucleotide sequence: TGCAGCGTTGAAGAAGGGGGACAGGGTGGCTACACCTTC.

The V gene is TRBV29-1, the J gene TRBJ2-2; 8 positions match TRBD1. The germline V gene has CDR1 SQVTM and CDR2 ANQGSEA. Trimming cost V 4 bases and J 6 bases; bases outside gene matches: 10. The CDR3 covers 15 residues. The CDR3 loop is CSVVLRTGLAGELFF. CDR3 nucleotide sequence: TGCAGCGTTGTCTTGCGGACAGGGTTGGCCGGGGAGCTGTTTTTT.

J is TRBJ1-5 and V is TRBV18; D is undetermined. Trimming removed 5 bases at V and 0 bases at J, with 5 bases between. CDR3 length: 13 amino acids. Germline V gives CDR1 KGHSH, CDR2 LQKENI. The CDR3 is CASSINSNQPQHF. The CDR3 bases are TGTGCCAGCTCAATAAATAGCAATCAGCCCCAGCATTTT.

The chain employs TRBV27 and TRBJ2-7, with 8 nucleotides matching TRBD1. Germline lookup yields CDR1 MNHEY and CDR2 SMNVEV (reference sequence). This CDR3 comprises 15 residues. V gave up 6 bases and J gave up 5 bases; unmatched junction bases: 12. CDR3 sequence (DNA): TGTGCCAGCAGCCTTTTGGCAGGGGGCTGGAACGAGCAGTACTTC. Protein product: CASSLLAGGWNEQYF.

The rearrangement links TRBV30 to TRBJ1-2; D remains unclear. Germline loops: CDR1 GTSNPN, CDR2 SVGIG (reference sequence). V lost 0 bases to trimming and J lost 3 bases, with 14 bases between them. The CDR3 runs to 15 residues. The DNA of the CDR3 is TGTGCCTGGAGTGTACAGTCTGTCCCAGACTATGGCTACACCTTC. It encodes CAWSVQSVPDYGYTF. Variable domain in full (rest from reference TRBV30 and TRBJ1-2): SQTIHQWPATLVQPVGSPLSLECTVEGTSNPNLYWYRQAAGRGLQLLFYSVGIGQISSEVPQNLSASRPQDRQFILSSKKLLLSDSGFYLCAWSVQSVPDYGYTFGSGTRLTVV.

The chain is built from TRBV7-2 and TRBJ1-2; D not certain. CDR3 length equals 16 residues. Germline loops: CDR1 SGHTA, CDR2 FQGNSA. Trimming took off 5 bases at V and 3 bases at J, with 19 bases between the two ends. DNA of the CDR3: TGTGCCAGCAGCCCTGCTCGTTCCCCCCCGGACTATGGCTACACCTTC. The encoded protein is CASSPARSPPDYGYTF.

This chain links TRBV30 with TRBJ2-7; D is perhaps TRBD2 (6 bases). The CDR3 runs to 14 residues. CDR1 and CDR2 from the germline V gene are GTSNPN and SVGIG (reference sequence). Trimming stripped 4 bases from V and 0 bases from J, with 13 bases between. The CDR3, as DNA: TGTGCCTGGATGGCGGGACCCAGCTCCTACGAGCAGTACTTC. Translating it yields CAWMAGPSSYEQYF.

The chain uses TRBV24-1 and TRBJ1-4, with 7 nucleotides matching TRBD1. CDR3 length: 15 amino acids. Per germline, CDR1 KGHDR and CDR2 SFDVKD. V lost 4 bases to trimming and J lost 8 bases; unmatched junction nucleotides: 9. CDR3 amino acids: CATSDRRQGEEKLFF. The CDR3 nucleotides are TGTGCCACCAGTGACCGACGACAGGGAGAAGAAAAACTGTTTTTT.

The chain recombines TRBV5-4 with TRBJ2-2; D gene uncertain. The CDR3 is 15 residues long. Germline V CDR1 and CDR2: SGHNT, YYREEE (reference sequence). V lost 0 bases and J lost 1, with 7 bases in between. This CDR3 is CASSLESGNTGELFF. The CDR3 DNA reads TGTGCCAGCAGCTTGGAGTCGGGGAACACCGGGGAGCTGTTTTTT.

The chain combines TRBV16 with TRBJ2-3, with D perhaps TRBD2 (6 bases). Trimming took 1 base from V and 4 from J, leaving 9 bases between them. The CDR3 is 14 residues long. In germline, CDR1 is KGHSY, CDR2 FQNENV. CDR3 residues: CASSQWRGADTQYF. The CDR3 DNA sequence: TGTGCCAGCAGCCAATGGAGGGGCGCAGATACGCAGTATTTT.

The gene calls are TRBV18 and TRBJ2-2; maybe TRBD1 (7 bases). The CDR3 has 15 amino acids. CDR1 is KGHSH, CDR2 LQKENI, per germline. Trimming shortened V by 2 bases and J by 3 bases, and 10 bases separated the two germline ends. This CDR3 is CASSPGGTDTGELFF. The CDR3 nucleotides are TGTGCCAGCTCACCAGGCGGGACAGACACCGGGGAGCTGTTTTTT.

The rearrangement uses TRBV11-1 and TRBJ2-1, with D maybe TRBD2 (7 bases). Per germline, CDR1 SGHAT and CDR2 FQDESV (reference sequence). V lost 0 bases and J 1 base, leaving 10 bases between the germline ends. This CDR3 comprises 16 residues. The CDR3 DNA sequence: TGTGCCAGCAGCTTAGCGCGGGGGCGGTCCTACAATGAGCAGTTCTTC. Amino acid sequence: CASSLARGRSYNEQFF.

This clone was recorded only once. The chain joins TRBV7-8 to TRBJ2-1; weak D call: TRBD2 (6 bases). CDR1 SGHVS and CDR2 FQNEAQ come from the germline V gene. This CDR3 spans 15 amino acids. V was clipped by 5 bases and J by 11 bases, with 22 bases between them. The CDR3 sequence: CASSEGGAPLVKQFF. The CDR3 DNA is TGTGCCAGCAGCGAAGGAGGGGCCCCTTTAGTTAAGCAGTTCTTC.

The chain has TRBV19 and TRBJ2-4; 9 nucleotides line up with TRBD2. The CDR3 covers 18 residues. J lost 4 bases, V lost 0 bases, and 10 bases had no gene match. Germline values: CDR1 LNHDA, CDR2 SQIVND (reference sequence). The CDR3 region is CASSIDHRAGGLKNIQYF. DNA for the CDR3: TGTGCCAGTAGTATAGATCACAGGGCGGGAGGGTTAAAAAACATTCAGTACTTC.

The CDR3 region is CASSSPGGEKGPYEQYF. In DNA, the CDR3 is TGTGCCAGCAGTTCGCCGGGAGGGGAAAAGGGCCCCTACGAGCAGTACTTC. The rearrangement links TRBV28 to TRBJ2-7, with TRBD2 identical over 8 bases. The CDR3 loop spans 17 amino acids. In germline, CDR1 is MDHEN, CDR2 SYDVKM. The V segment lost 4 bases and the J segment 2 bases; nucleotides outside the gene matches: 13.

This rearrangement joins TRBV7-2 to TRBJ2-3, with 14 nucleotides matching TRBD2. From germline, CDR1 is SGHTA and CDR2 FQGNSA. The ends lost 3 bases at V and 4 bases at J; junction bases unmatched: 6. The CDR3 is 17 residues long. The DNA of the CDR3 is TGTGCCAGCAGCTTTCTCCCGACTAGCGGGAGGGCAGATACGCAGTATTTT. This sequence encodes CASSFLPTSGRADTQYF.

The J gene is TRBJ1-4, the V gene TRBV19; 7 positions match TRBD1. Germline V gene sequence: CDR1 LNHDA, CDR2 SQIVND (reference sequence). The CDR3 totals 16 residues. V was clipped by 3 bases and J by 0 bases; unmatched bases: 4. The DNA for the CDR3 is TGTGCCAGTAGTATTATCGGGACAGCAACTAATGAAAAACTGTTTTTT. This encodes CASSIIGTATNEKLFF.

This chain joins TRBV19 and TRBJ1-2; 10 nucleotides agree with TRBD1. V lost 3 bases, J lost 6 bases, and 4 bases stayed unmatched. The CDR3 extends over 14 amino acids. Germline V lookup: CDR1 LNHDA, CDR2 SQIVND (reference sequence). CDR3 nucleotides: TGTGCCAGTAGTATCACCGGGACAGGGGATGGCTACACCTTC. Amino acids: CASSITGTGDGYTF.

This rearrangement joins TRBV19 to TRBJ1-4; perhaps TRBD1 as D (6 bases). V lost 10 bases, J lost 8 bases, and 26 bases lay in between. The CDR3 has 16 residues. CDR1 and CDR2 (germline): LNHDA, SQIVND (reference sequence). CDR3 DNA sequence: TGTGCCACCCGACCTAACAAACAGGGAATGTACGAAAAACTGTTTTTT. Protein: CATRPNKQGMYEKLFF. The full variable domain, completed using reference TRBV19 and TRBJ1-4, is DGGITQSPKYLFRKEGQNVTLSCEQNLNHDAMYWYRQDPGQGLRLIYYSQIVNDFQKGDIAEGYSVSREKKESFPLTVTSAQKNPTAFYLCATRPNKQGMYEKLFFGSGTQLSVL.

The CDR3 is CSVDYNRGIKETQYF. CDR3 in DNA: TGCAGCGTTGACTACAACAGGGGGATTAAAGAGACCCAGTACTTC. This chain links TRBV29-1 with TRBJ2-5; the match to TRBD1 covers 8 bases. Germline V CDR1 and CDR2: SQVTM, ANQGSEA. The CDR3 totals 15 residues. The junction had 9 bases not matched to a gene; V was cut back by 3 bases and J by 3 bases.

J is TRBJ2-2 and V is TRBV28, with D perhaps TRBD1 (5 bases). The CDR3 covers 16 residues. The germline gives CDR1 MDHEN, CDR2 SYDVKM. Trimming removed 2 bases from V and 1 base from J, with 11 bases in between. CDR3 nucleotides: TGTGCCAGCAGTTTAAGCAGGGAAAAGAACACCGGGGAGCTGTTTTTT. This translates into CASSLSREKNTGELFF.

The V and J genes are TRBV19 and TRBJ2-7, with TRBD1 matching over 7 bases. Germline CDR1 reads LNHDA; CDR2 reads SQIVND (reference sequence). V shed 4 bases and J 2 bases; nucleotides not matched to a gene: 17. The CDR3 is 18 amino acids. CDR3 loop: CASSKDPGSGTDTYEQYF. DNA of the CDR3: TGTGCCAGTAGTAAAGACCCCGGTTCCGGGACAGATACCTACGAGCAGTACTTC.

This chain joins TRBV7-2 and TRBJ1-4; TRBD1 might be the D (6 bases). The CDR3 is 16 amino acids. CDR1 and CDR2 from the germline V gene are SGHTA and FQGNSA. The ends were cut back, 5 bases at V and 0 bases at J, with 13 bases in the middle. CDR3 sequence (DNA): TGTGCCAGCAGCGCGGACAGACCTGCAACTAATGAAAAACTGTTTTTT. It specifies CASSADRPATNEKLFF.

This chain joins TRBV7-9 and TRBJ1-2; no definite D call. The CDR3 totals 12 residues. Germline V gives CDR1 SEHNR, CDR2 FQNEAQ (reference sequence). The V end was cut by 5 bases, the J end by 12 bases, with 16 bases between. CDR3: CASSRDNVRDTF. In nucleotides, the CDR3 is TGTGCCAGCAGCCGCGACAACGTACGTGACACCTTC.

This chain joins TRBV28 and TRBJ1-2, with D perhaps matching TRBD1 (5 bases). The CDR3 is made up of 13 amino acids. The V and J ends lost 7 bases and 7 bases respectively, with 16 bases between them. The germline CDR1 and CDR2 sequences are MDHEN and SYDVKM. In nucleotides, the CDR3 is TGTGCCAGCATTTCGCCGGGGGTCCCTGGCTACACCTTC. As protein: CASISPGVPGYTF.